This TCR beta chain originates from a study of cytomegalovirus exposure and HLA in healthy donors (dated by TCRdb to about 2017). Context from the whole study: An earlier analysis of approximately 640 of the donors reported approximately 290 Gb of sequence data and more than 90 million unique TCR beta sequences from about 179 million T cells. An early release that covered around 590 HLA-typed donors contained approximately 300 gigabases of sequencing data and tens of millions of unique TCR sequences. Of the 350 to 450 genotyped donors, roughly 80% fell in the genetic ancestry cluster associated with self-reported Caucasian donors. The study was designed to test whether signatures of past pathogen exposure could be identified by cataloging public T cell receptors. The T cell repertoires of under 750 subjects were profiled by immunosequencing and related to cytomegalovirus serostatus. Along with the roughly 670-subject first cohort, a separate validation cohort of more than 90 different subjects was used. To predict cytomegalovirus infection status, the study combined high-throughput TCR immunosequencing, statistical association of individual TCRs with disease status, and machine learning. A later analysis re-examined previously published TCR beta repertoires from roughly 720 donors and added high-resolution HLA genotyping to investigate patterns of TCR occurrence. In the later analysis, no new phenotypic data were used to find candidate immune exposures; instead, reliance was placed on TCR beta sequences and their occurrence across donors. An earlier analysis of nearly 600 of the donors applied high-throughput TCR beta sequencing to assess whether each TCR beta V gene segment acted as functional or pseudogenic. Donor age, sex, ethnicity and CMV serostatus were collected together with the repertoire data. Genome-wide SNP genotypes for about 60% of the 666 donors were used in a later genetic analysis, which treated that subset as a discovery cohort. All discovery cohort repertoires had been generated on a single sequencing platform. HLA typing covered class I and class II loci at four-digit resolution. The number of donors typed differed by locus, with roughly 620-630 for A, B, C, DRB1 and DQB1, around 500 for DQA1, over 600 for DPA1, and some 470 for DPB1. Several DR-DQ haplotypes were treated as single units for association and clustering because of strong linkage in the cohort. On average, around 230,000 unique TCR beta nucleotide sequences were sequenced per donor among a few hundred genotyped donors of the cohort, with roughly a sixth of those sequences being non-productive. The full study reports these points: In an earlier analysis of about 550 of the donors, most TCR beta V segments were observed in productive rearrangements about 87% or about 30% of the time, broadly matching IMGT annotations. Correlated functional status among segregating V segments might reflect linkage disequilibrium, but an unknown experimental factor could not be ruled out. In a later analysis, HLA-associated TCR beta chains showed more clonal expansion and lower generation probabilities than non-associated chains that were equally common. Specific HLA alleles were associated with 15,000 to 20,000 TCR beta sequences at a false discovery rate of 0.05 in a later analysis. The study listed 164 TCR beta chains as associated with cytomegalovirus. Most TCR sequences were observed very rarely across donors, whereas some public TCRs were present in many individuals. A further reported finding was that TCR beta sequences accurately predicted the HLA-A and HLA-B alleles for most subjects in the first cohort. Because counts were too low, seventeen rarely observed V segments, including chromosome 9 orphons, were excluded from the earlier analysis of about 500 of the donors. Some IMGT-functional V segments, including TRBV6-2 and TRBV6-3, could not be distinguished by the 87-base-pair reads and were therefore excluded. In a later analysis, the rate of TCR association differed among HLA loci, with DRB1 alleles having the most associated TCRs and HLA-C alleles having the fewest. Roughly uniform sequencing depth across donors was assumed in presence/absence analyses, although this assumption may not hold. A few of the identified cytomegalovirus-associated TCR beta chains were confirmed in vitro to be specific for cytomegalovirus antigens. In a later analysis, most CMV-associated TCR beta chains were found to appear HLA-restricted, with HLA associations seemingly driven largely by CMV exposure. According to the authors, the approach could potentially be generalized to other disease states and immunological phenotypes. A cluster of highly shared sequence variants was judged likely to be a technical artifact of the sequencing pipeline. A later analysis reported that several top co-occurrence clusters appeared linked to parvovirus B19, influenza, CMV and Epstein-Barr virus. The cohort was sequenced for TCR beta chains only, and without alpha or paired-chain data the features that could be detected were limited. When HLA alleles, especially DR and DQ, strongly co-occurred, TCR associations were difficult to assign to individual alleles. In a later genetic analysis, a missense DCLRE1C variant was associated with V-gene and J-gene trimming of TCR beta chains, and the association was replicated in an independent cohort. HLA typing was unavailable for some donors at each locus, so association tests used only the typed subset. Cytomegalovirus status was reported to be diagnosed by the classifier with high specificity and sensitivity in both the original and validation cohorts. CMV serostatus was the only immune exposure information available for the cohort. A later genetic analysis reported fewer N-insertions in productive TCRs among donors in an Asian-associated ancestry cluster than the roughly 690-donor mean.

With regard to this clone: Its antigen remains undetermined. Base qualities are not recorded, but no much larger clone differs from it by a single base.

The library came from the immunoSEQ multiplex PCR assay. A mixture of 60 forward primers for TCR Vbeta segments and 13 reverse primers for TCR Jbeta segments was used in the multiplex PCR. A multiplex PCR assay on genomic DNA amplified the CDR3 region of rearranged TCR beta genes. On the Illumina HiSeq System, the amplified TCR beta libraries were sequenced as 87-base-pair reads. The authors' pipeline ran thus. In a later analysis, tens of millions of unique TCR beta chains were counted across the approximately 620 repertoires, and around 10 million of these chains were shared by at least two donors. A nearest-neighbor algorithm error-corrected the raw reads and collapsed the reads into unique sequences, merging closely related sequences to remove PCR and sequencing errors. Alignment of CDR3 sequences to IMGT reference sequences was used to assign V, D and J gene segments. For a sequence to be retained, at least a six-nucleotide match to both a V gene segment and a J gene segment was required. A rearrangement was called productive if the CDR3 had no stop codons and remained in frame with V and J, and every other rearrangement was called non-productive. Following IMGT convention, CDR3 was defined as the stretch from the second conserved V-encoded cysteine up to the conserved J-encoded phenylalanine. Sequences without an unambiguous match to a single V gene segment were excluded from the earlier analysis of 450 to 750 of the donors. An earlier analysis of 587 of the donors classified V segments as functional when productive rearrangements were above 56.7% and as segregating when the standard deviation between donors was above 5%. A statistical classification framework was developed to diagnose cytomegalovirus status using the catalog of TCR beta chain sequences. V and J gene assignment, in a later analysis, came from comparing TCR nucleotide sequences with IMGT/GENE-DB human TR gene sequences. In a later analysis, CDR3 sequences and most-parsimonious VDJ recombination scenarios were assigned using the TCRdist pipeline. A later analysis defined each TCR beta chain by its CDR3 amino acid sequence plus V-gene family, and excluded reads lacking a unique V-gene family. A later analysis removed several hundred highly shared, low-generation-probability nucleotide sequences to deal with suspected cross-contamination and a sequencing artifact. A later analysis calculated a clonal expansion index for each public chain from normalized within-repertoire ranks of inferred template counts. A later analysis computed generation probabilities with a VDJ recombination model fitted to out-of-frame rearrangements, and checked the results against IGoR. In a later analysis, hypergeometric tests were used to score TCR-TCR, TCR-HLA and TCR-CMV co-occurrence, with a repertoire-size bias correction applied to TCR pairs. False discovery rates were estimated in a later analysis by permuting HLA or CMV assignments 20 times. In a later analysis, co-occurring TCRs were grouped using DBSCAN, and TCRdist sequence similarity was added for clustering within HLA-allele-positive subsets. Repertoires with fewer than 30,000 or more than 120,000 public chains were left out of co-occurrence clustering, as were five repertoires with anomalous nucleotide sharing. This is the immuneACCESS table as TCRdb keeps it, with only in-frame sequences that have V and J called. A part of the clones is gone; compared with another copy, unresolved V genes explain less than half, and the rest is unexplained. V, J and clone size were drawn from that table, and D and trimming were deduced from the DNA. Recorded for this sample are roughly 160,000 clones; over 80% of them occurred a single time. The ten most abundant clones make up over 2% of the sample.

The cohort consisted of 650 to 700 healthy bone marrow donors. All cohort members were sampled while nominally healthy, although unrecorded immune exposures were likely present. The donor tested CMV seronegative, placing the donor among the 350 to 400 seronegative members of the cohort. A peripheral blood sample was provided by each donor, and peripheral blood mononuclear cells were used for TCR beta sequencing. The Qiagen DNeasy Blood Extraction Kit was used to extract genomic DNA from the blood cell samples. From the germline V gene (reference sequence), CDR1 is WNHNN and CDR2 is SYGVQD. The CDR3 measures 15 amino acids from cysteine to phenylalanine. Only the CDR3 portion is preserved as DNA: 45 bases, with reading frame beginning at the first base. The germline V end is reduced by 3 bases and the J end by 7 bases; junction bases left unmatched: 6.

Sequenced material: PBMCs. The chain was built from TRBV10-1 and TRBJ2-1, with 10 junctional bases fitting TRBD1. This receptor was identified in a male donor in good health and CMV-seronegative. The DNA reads TGCGCCAGCAGTGATGGACAGGGGGGTAGAAATGAGCAGTTCTTC. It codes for CASSDGQGGRNEQFF.